These T cell receptor beta chains were read from a single sample in a study of T-cell memory formation after mild COVID-19. TCRdb called the 5' RACE reads again in MiXCR, with one record for every CDR3 protein. The table has roughly 380,000 distinct CDR3 sequences, 25% to 30% seen once; the top ten hold roughly 13%. The material sequenced was PBMCs or a T cell subset sorted from them (not recorded which). Receptors were obtained from an adult woman who had mild COVID-19 (a few samples of this study predate the infection). Cell type and time point are not known. Each CDR3 is given with its conserved first and last residue. The D gene is left open where the match is weak. Clone size, where shown, is once, few, many, or a class for clones that have expanded.

V gene: TRBV7-2
clone size: -
D gene: TRBD2
CDR3 protein: CASSSSGAPYNEQFF

V gene: TRBV12-3/TRBV12-4
clone size: -
D gene: TRBD1
CDR3 protein: CASSPTGYRQYF

V gene: TRBV11-2
clone size: -
D gene: -
CDR3 protein: CASSSGRLETQYF

V gene: TRBV2
clone size: few
D gene: TRBD1
CDR3 protein: CASRGDRGRYYEQYF

V gene: TRBV7-8
clone size: many
D gene: -
CDR3 protein: CASSSGYGYTF

V gene: TRBV29-1
clone size: -
D gene: -
CDR3 protein: CSVEIRSTDTQYF

V gene: TRBV6-2/TRBV6-3
clone size: -
D gene: TRBD1
CDR3 protein: CASSSLPGTGGYEQYF

V gene: TRBV5-4
clone size: -
D gene: -
CDR3 protein: CASSFDSSYNEQFF

V gene: TRBV12-3/TRBV12-4
clone size: few
D gene: -
CDR3 protein: CASSFEGHPLNTEAFF

V gene: TRBV5-5
clone size: few
D gene: -
CDR3 protein: CASSWTTTSTDTQYF

V gene: TRBV29-1
clone size: -
D gene: -
CDR3 protein: CSVEVTSYEQYF

V gene: TRBV5-1
clone size: few
D gene: -
CDR3 protein: CASSSSGVNEQFF

V gene: TRBV7-8
clone size: -
D gene: TRBD1
CDR3 protein: CASSGVTGPRNTIYF

V gene: TRBV7-9
clone size: few
D gene: -
CDR3 protein: CASSLLVREDIQYF

V gene: TRBV12-3/TRBV12-4
clone size: -
D gene: -
CDR3 protein: CASSSQNTGELFF

V gene: TRBV12-3/TRBV12-4
clone size: -
D gene: TRBD2
CDR3 protein: CASSPLATTDTQYF

V gene: TRBV5-1
clone size: few
D gene: TRBD1
CDR3 protein: CASSLGDSLTGELFF

V gene: TRBV5-1
clone size: -
D gene: TRBD1
CDR3 protein: CASSGGTGGFGEPQHF

V gene: TRBV7-9
clone size: few
D gene: -
CDR3 protein: CASSLVAPVGSDYGYTF

V gene: TRBV12-3/TRBV12-4
clone size: -
D gene: -
CDR3 protein: CASRTGHPNTGELFF

V gene: TRBV6-6
clone size: few
D gene: -
CDR3 protein: CASSYSGIDTQYF

V gene: TRBV9
clone size: many
D gene: TRBD1
CDR3 protein: CASSLGTGNTEAFF